The 8 T cell receptor beta chains below were found in one sample sequenced in a study of blood T cell repertoires in COVID-19. The protocol was immunoSEQ multiplex PCR, while the TCRdb copy is restricted to in-frame clones and leaves out a portion. The data show approximately 490,000 clones, 75% to 90% seen once. Input material: PBMCs or T cells enriched from blood (not recorded which). These receptors all come from a woman between 18 and 29 years old who had recovered from COVID-19.

This chain joins TRBV4-1 and TRBJ2-6, with D possibly TRBD1 on 7 matching bases. CDR1 and CDR2 (germline): MGHRA, YSYEKL. The CDR3 extends over 17 amino acids. Trimming left V 3 bases short and J 1 base short, with 13 bases between. The CDR3, as DNA: TGCGCCAGCAGCCAGTCCCCAGGGGGGTCTGGGGCCAACGTCCTGACTTTC. It translates to CASSQSPGGSGANVLTF.

V and J are TRBV19 and TRBJ1-1, with TRBD1 as a possible D gene (6 bases). The germline gives CDR1 LNHDA, CDR2 SQIVND (reference sequence). CDR3 size: 14 residues. V lost 10 bases and J 1 base, leaving 16 bases between the germline ends. The chain's CDR3 is CATNTGLQNTEAFF. Written as DNA, the CDR3 is TGTGCCACAAACACAGGGCTCCAGAACACTGAAGCTTTCTTT.

The V gene is TRBV11-2, the J gene TRBJ2-2, with TRBD2 as a possible D gene (6 bases). The CDR3 contains 16 residues. The ends were cut back, 1 base at V and 5 bases at J, with 14 bases in the middle. Germline CDR1 SGHAT, CDR2 FQNNGV. CDR3 in DNA: TGTGCCAGCAGCTTAGGATCCGGGGCGGGGACCGGGGAGCTGTTTTTT. Translation: CASSLGSGAGTGELFF.

The chain has TRBV9 and TRBJ2-3; D not resolved. The germline V gene has CDR1 SGDLS and CDR2 YYNGEE. Trimming cost V 4 bases and J 1 base, with 13 bases left between them. CDR3 size: 15 residues. CDR3 loop: CASSSPPEGTDTQYF. In DNA form, the CDR3 reads TGTGCCAGCAGCTCCCCCCCCGAGGGCACAGATACGCAGTATTTT.

The gene calls are TRBV4-1 and TRBJ2-3; D remains ambiguous. This CDR3 is 14 amino acids long. Germline V gene lookup returns CDR1 MGHRA and CDR2 YSYEKL. The ends were cut back, 4 bases at V and 2 bases at J, with 10 bases in the middle. CDR3 nucleotides: TGCGCCAGCAGCCCCGAGAGTCCCACAGATACGCAGTATTTT. Amino acids: CASSPESPTDTQYF.

V gene TRBV4-1 combines with J gene TRBJ1-4, with D perhaps matching TRBD1 (5 bases). The CDR3 extends over 14 amino acids. V was shortened by 7 bases and J by 8 bases, with 17 bases between the two germline ends. Looked up from germline, CDR1 is MGHRA and CDR2 is YSYEKL. This chain's CDR3 is CASTQGLTEEKLFF. DNA of the CDR3: TGCGCCAGCACCCAGGGACTTACTGAGGAAAAACTGTTTTTT.

This clone was detected only once. V usage is TRBV29-1 and J usage is TRBJ1-2; D remains unclear. There are 11 residues in the CDR3. V was clipped by 4 bases and J by 7 bases, with 10 bases between them. CDR1 and CDR2 (germline): SQVTM, ANQGSEA. The CDR3 coding sequence is TGCAGCGTTGGCGGGTTCGGTGGCTACACCTTC. It is translated as CSVGGFGGYTF.

This clone occurred once. The chain combines TRBV5-1 with TRBJ2-1; 8 nucleotides agree with TRBD1. CDR1 SGHRS and CDR2 YFSETQ come from the germline V gene. CDR3 length equals 14 residues. The V and J ends lost 4 bases and 3 bases, in that order; junction bases with no gene match: 3. The CDR3 reads CASSGGQDYNEQFF. CDR3 sequence (DNA): TGCGCCAGCAGCGGGGGACAGGACTACAATGAGCAGTTCTTC.